A single sample is the source of the 10 T cell receptor beta chains below, sequenced in a study of spatial heterogeneity in lung cancer. The time point here: blood at routine non-recurrence follow-up after resection. TCRdb re-called the 5' RACE reads with MiXCR, one entry per CDR3 protein. Of nearly 95,000 distinct CDR3 sequences in the sample, approximately 19% were seen once. This specimen was PBMCs, taken at follow-up. The receptors shown here come from a male donor with early-stage non-small cell lung cancer.

This chain joins TRBV29-1 and TRBJ1-1; 8 positions agree with TRBD1. Trimming took 1 base from V and 1 from J; bases not matched to a gene: 2. Germline V lookup: CDR1 SQVTM, CDR2 ANQGSEA. The CDR3 consists of 14 residues. The CDR3 here is CSVEGQGANTEAFF. CDR3 sequence (DNA): TGCAGCGTTGAAGGGCAGGGGGCGAACACTGAAGCTTTCTTT. The whole variable domain, filled in from reference TRBV29-1 and TRBJ1-1, reads SAVISQKPSRDICQRGTSLTIQCQVDSQVTMMFWYRQQPGQSLTLIATANQGSEATYESGFVIDKFPISRPNLTFSTLTVSNMSPEDSSIYLCSVEGQGANTEAFFGQGTRLTVV.

In its sample, this clonotype was seen once. CDR3 bases: TGCGCCAGCAGCCGTCCCGGGACAGGGGCGAGCTCTGGGGCCAACGTCCTGACTTTC. Residues: CASSRPGTGASSGANVLTF. J is TRBJ2-6 and V is TRBV4-1; 10 nucleotides line up with TRBD1. The CDR3 sequence is 19 residues long. Germline V gene lookup returns CDR1 MGHRA and CDR2 YSYEKL. The V segment lost 4 bases and the J segment 0 bases; nucleotides outside the gene matches: 9.

The J gene is TRBJ2-7, the V gene TRBV24-1, with a weak D call TRBD2 (6 bases). The CDR3 is 12 amino acids. Looked up from germline, CDR1 is KGHDR and CDR2 is SFDVKD. The V end was cut by 4 bases, the J end by 4 bases, with 7 bases between. CDR3 nucleotide sequence: TGTGCCACCAGTGAGGGGGGTTACGAGCAGTACTTC. Protein sequence: CATSEGGYEQYF.

This clonotype has at least ten counts. The rearrangement links TRBV11-2 to TRBJ1-5; D unclear. Trimming left V 1 base short and J 4 bases short, with 11 bases between. This CDR3 is built from 15 residues. Germline values: CDR1 SGHAT, CDR2 FQNNGV. The CDR3 nucleotides read TGTGCCAGCAGCTTAGGCGGACGGCCAAATCAGCCCCAGCATTTT. Amino acids: CASSLGGRPNQPQHF.

V gene TRBV4-3 combines with J gene TRBJ1-5; D gene ambiguous. The V end was cut by 1 base, the J end by 5 bases, with 12 bases between. The CDR3 is made up of 15 amino acids. Per germline, CDR1 LGHNA and CDR2 YSLEER. CDR3 coding DNA: TGCGCCAGCAGCCAAGGGCTGGACGGGTATCAGCCCCAGCATTTT. It yields the protein CASSQGLDGYQPQHF.

This clonotype was seen more than once but under ten times. The rearrangement links TRBV20-1 to TRBJ2-3; TRBD2 matches at 10 bases. V gave up 4 bases and J gave up 4 bases; unmatched junction bases: 5. The CDR3 spans 14 residues. Germline CDR1 DFQATT, CDR2 SNEGSKA (reference sequence). Here the CDR3 DNA reads TGCAGTGCTACTAGCGGGAGTTCCGCAGATACGCAGTATTTT. Translating it yields CSATSGSSADTQYF.

The chain recombines TRBV11-2 with TRBJ2-7, with D perhaps TRBD1 (6 bases). The CDR3 is made up of 14 amino acids. Trimming took off 0 bases at V and 3 bases at J, with 9 bases between the two ends. CDR1 and CDR2 from the germline V gene are SGHAT and FQNNGV. The CDR3 reads CASSLEGALYEQYF. CDR3 sequence (DNA): TGTGCCAGCAGCTTAGAGGGGGCGCTCTACGAGCAGTACTTC.

This clonotype has more than one count but fewer than ten. The chain has TRBV4-2 and TRBJ1-5; D is perhaps TRBD1 (6 bases). Trimming removed 0 bases from V and 2 bases from J, with 14 bases in between. Germline values: CDR1 LGHNA, CDR2 YNFKEQ. This CDR3 comprises 17 residues. This CDR3 is CASSQDRFRGGNQPQHF. The CDR3 coding sequence is TGTGCCAGCAGCCAAGATAGGTTCAGGGGAGGCAATCAGCCCCAGCATTTT.

Notes on this clonotype: The junction differs from germline at one of its ends, possibly a read error. This chain links TRBV12-3 or TRBV12-4 with TRBJ1-5, with 8 bases identical to TRBD1. The CDR3 loop spans 15 amino acids. CDR3 sequence: CANSLRPTGDQPQHF. DNA of the CDR3: TGTGCCAACAGTTTAAGGCCGACAGGGGATCAGCCCCAGCATTTT.

The chain recombines TRBV20-1 with TRBJ2-7; perhaps TRBD1 as D (5 bases). Germline CDR1 and CDR2: DFQATT and SNEGSKA (reference sequence). The CDR3 is made up of 15 amino acids. Trimming pared 0 bases from V and 6 bases from J, leaving 18 bases between. The DNA for the CDR3 is TGCAGTGCTAGAGACCTCCGACAGCCAGCCACCGAGCAGTACTTC. As protein: CSARDLRQPATEQYF.